This entry lists 25 T cell receptor beta chains sequenced from one sample in a study of shared clonotypes between healthy human individuals. Generated by immunoSEQ multiplex PCR, the TCRdb table keeps only in-frame clones and is missing some. The repertoire includes more than 1 million clones, 75% to 80% of them detected once, and approximately 0.56% sits in the top ten. What was sequenced was memory CD4+ T cells from PBMCs. Subset of the sample: CD45RA-negative fraction. The receptors here all came from a man aged 18 to 30 in good health. Some clones in this sample may be carry-over from other donors' samples.

The rearrangement uses TRBV28 and TRBJ1-3; D gene unclear. Germline CDR1 is MDHEN and CDR2 is SYDVKM. Trimming pared 10 bases from V and 2 bases from J, leaving 15 bases between. The length of the CDR3 is 14 residues. In DNA, the CDR3 is TGTGCCACCCAGCCCTCCAACACTGGAAACACCATATATTTT. This codes for CATQPSNTGNTIYF.

The rearrangement uses TRBV7-2 and TRBJ2-5; TRBD1 matches 10 bases. With V trimmed by 3 bases and J by 4 bases, 8 bases remained unmatched. The CDR3 length is 16 residues. Germline CDR1 SGHTA, CDR2 FQGNSA. The CDR3 loop reads CASSLWATGGSETQYF. Here the CDR3 DNA reads TGTGCCAGCAGCTTGTGGGCGACAGGGGGCTCAGAGACCCAGTACTTC.

The CDR3 protein is CASSYSGGTIYF. The CDR3 DNA reads as TGTGCCAGCAGCTACTCGGGGGGCACCATATATTTT. The V call is TRBV7-3, the J call TRBJ1-3; D might be TRBD1 (5 bases). V was trimmed by 4 bases and J by 9 bases, leaving 10 bases between them. Germline CDR1 SGHTA, CDR2 FQGTGA. The CDR3 is 12 residues long. The full variable domain, in which reference TRBV7-3 and TRBJ1-3 provide the parts outside the CDR3, is GAGVSQTPSNKVTEKGKYVELRCDPISGHTALYWYRQSLGQGPEFLIYFQGTGAADDSGLPNDRFFAVRPEGSVSTLKIQRTERGDSAVYLCASSYSGGTIYFGEGSWLTVV.

Only a few counts were recorded for this clone. V usage is TRBV30 and J usage is TRBJ2-2; D perhaps matches TRBD1 (6 bases). Between the trimmed V and J ends, which lost 4 bases and 5 bases, there was a span of 11 bases. This CDR3 has 13 amino acids. CDR1 and CDR2 from the germline V gene are GTSNPN and SVGIG (reference sequence). The CDR3 DNA reads TGTGCCTGGAACAGGGCGGTTACCGGGGAGCTGTTTTTT. Protein sequence: CAWNRAVTGELFF.

V and J are TRBV5-5 and TRBJ2-7, with 7 bases matching TRBD1. CDR3 size: 15 residues. The V and J ends lost 4 bases and 1 base, in that order; junction bases with no gene match: 8. Germline CDR1 SGHKS, CDR2 YYEKEE (reference sequence). The CDR3: CASSPQPGQSYEQYF. The DNA for the CDR3 is TGTGCCAGCAGCCCCCAGCCGGGACAGTCCTACGAGCAGTACTTC.

This chain links TRBV30 with TRBJ2-2, with 13 bases matching TRBD2. This CDR3 has 19 residues. CDR1 and CDR2 (germline): GTSNPN, SVGIG (reference sequence). The trim removed 1 base at V and 5 bases at J, leaving 13 bases unmatched. The CDR3 DNA reads as TGTGCCTGGAGTGCCCGCCCGGGACTAGCGGGATTGGGTACCGGGGAGCTGTTTTTT. This translates into CAWSARPGLAGLGTGELFF.

V and J are TRBV13 and TRBJ1-2, with D unresolved. CDR3 length: 15 residues. Trimming took 6 bases from V and 4 from J, leaving 18 bases between them. In germline, CDR1 is PRHDT, CDR2 FYEKMQ (reference sequence). Here the CDR3 DNA reads TGTGCCAGCAGTTCTCGCGGGGAAGGGATCTATGGCTACACCTTC. Protein product: CASSSRGEGIYGYTF. Looking up the rest from reference TRBV13 and TRBJ1-2 gives the full variable domain: AAGVIQSPRHLIKEKRETATLKCYPIPRHDTVYWYQQGPGQDPQFLISFYEKMQSDKGSIPDRFSAQQFSDYHSELNMSSLELGDSALYFCASSSRGEGIYGYTFGSGTRLTVV.

V and J are TRBV5-1 and TRBJ2-5, with a weak D call TRBD2 (5 bases). The CDR3 extends over 15 amino acids. The germline V gene encodes CDR1 SGHRS and CDR2 YFSETQ. V shed 0 bases and J shed 1 base, with 10 bases lying between them. This CDR3 reads CASSLAVSAQETQYF. The DNA for the CDR3 is TGCGCCAGCAGCTTGGCGGTTAGCGCCCAAGAGACCCAGTACTTC.

V is TRBV19 and J is TRBJ1-1; D unresolved. Trimming took 5 bases from V and 7 from J, leaving 14 bases between them. Germline loops: CDR1 LNHDA, CDR2 SQIVND (reference sequence). The CDR3 extends over 13 amino acids. The CDR3 loop is CASSAFRGFEAFF. The CDR3 DNA sequence: TGTGCCAGTAGTGCTTTTCGGGGATTTGAAGCTTTCTTT.

The chain uses TRBV30 and TRBJ1-5; weak D call: TRBD1 (5 bases). The CDR3 has 13 residues. V was trimmed by 1 base and J by 9 bases, leaving 13 bases between them. CDR1 is GTSNPN, CDR2 SVGIG, per germline (reference sequence). The CDR3 region has the DNA TGTGCCTGGAGTGGGGACGAAGATTCGCCCCAGCATTTT. This translates into CAWSGDEDSPQHF.

This chain connects TRBV2 to TRBJ2-7; D is undetermined. Germline CDR1 is SNHLY and CDR2 is FYNNEI. The CDR3 runs to 14 residues. V lost 8 bases, J lost 2 bases, and 16 bases lay in between. CDR3 nucleotide sequence: TGTGCCAGCGGGGATATTGCCCTAACCTACGAGCAGTACTTC. This sequence encodes CASGDIALTYEQYF.

This clone showed up just a few times. The V call is TRBV7-9, the J call TRBJ2-4; no reliable D call. The length of the CDR3 is 14 residues. Trimming left V 7 bases short and J 9 bases short, with 19 bases between. In germline, CDR1 is SEHNR, CDR2 FQNEAQ (reference sequence). The chain's CDR3 is CASTYSRVDGIQYF. The DNA of the CDR3 is TGTGCCAGCACATACTCCCGGGTCGACGGCATTCAGTACTTC.

This clone was detected a few times. The chain employs TRBV6-5 and TRBJ2-1, with 8 bases lining up with TRBD1. The germline V gene has CDR1 MNHEY and CDR2 SVGAGI. V lost 4 bases, J lost 4 bases, and 9 bases stayed unmatched. This CDR3 region has 16 residues. CDR3 amino acids: CASSSEQGGFYNEQFF. In DNA, the CDR3 is TGTGCCAGCAGTTCCGAACAGGGGGGCTTTTACAATGAGCAGTTCTTC.

V is TRBV2 and J is TRBJ1-2; no firm D call. Germline V gene sequence: CDR1 SNHLY, CDR2 FYNNEI. This CDR3 contains 16 residues. Deletions cut 4 bases from V and 0 bases from J, with 15 bases between. Here the CDR3 reads CASSVMPTGTNYGYTF. CDR3 nucleotides: TGTGCCAGCAGTGTAATGCCTACGGGGACTAACTATGGCTACACCTTC.

V and J are TRBV11-2 and TRBJ2-7; 9 bases line up with TRBD2. V was clipped by 5 bases and J by 6 bases; unmatched bases: 14. The CDR3 contains 16 residues. The germline CDR1 and CDR2 sequences are SGHAT and FQNNGV. The CDR3 DNA is TGTGCCAGCAGCAACCCGGCCGGTAGCGGGAGTGCCGAGCAGTACTTC. Its translation is CASSNPAGSGSAEQYF.

This rearrangement joins TRBV5-1 to TRBJ1-5; 7 bases fit TRBD1. V trimming: 2 bases; J trimming: 7 bases; junction bases outside the gene matches: 6. There are 14 residues in the CDR3. Germline V gene data show CDR1 as SGHRS and CDR2 as YFSETQ. In DNA, the CDR3 is TGCGCCAGCAGCTTACAGGGGTTTGGACAGCCCCAGCATTTT. As protein: CASSLQGFGQPQHF.

The V gene is TRBV10-1, the J gene TRBJ2-1; D gene ambiguous. This CDR3 has 13 amino acids. Trimming took off 0 bases at V and 5 bases at J, with 5 bases between the two ends. Germline V CDR1 and CDR2: WNHNN, SYGVQD (reference sequence). The CDR3 protein is CASSESWNNEQFF. The CDR3 DNA sequence: TGCGCCAGCAGTGAGTCCTGGAACAATGAGCAGTTCTTC.

The chain is built from TRBV10-3 and TRBJ2-7; 7 bases are shared with TRBD1. The CDR3 sequence is 14 residues long. The J segment lost 3 bases and the V segment lost 0 bases, leaving 2 bases of the junction unmatched. Germline lookup yields CDR1 ENHRY and CDR2 SYGVKD. The CDR3 region has the DNA TGTGCCATCAGTGAGTCGACAGGGTACTACGAGCAGTACTTC. It is translated as CAISESTGYYEQYF.

About this clone: Distinct nucleotide sequences in the sample also encode this CDR3. The chain uses TRBV2 and TRBJ2-2; 14 nucleotides match TRBD2. CDR1 is SNHLY, CDR2 FYNNEI, per germline. The CDR3 totals 15 residues. Unmatched junction bases numbered 3, after V lost 6 bases and J lost 6 bases. The CDR3 sequence is CASSGTSGSSGELFF. The CDR3 DNA reads as TGTGCCAGCAGCGGGACTAGCGGGAGTTCCGGGGAGCTGTTTTTT. Variable domain in full (rest from reference TRBV2 and TRBJ2-2): EPEVTQTPSHQVTQMGQEVILRCVPISNHLYFYWYRQILGQKVEFLVSFYNNEISEKSEIFDDQFSVERPDGSNFTLKIRSTKLEDSAMYFCASSGTSGSSGELFFGEGSRLTVL.

The chain is built from TRBV19 and TRBJ1-1; D unclear. CDR1 is LNHDA and CDR2 is SQIVND in the germline V gene (reference sequence). Trimming shortened V by 6 bases and J by 1 base, and 12 bases separated the two germline ends. The CDR3 consists of 14 residues. The CDR3 region is CASSPQTTNTEAFF. CDR3 nucleotides: TGTGCCAGTAGCCCGCAGACGACGAACACTGAAGCTTTCTTT.

The rearrangement links TRBV28 to TRBJ2-2, with 8 bases identical to TRBD1. The CDR3 is 13 amino acids. Germline CDR1 MDHEN, CDR2 SYDVKM. V trimming: 11 bases; J trimming: 0 bases; junction bases outside the gene matches: 2. As DNA, the CDR3 is TGTGCCGGGACAGGACCGAACACCGGGGAGCTGTTTTTT. Protein sequence: CAGTGPNTGELFF.

The rearrangement uses TRBV19 and TRBJ2-3; D unresolved. Germline V gene lookup returns CDR1 LNHDA and CDR2 SQIVND (reference sequence). V lost 5 bases to trimming and J lost 2 bases, with 14 bases between them. This CDR3 spans 15 amino acids. CDR3 sequence reads: CASSQTRPTTDTQYF. CDR3 nucleotide sequence: TGTGCCAGTAGTCAGACGAGACCCACCACAGATACGCAGTATTTT.

J is TRBJ2-3 and V is TRBV6-5, with TRBD2 identical over 9 bases. The germline CDR1 and CDR2 sequences are MNHEY and SVGAGI. This CDR3 is built from 15 residues. V lost 3 bases to trimming and J lost 3 bases; unmatched junction nucleotides: 4. The chain's CDR3 is CASSYSGSKTDTQYF. CDR3 DNA sequence: TGTGCCAGCAGTTATAGCGGGAGTAAGACAGATACGCAGTATTTT.

There are a few counts of this clone. This chain links TRBV28 with TRBJ2-1; 13 positions match TRBD2. The CDR3 runs to 16 residues. V was pared by 6 bases and J by 6 bases, with 8 bases of the junction left unmatched. Germline V CDR1 and CDR2: MDHEN, SYDVKM. The CDR3 is CASSQLGLAGVNEQFF. The CDR3 DNA sequence: TGTGCCAGCAGCCAACTAGGACTAGCGGGAGTCAATGAGCAGTTCTTC.

This clone was counted ten times or more. The CDR3 DNA follows: TGTGCCAGCAGTAAAGGGGAATGGACATTTGGCTACACCTTC. It specifies CASSKGEWTFGYTF. The chain links TRBV25-1 to TRBJ1-2; TRBD1 might be the D (5 bases). CDR3 size: 14 residues. V shed 5 bases and J shed 7 bases, with 17 bases lying between them. CDR1 and CDR2 from the germline V gene are MGHDK and SYGVNS.